This TCR beta chain was found in a study of OX40 agonist ivuxolimab in advanced cancers. Autoimmune disease history or systemic immunosuppression excluded patients. Method: immunoSEQ multiplex PCR; TCRdb's copy keeps in-frame clones and lacks some. This sample has about 35,000 clones, with approximately 72% found just once. Germline values: CDR1 SGHDT, CDR2 YYEEEE. V was trimmed by 6 bases and J by 5 bases, leaving 21 bases between them. The CDR3 is 16 residues long. The input for sequencing was CD4+ or CD8+ T cells sorted from blood, taken in a trial of the OX40 agonist ivuxolimab. V is TRBV5-6 and J is TRBJ2-1, with D tentatively TRBD2 (6 bases). This clonotype originated in an adult with an advanced solid tumor such as melanoma, head and neck, liver or kidney cancer. The DNA for the CDR3 is TGTGCCAGCAACTCTTGGGGGGAGTGGAAGAACAATGAGCAGTTCTTC. It specifies CASNSWGEWKNNEQFF.